The next 25 T cell receptor beta chains were all read from a single sample in a study of control samples from healthy donors and cancer patients. This table comes from immunoSEQ multiplex PCR, and its TCRdb copy is limited to in-frame clones, with some not included. Altogether around 68,000 clones are present, under 85% being singletons, with the ten largest covering 15% to 17%. Sequenced input: blood. Receptors originate from a man aged 55 to 70 in good health.

This clone was observed a single time. The chain uses TRBV7-8 and TRBJ1-1; D not resolved. This CDR3 has 13 residues. V was pared by 5 bases and J by 0 bases, with 7 bases between. Per germline, CDR1 SGHVS and CDR2 FQNEAQ. The CDR3 loop reads CASSRTMNTEAFF. Written as DNA, the CDR3 is TGTGCCAGCAGCCGGACGATGAACACTGAAGCTTTCTTT.

V and J are TRBV5-1 and TRBJ2-1; 9 nucleotides line up with TRBD2. Germline lookup yields CDR1 SGHRS and CDR2 YFSETQ. Trimming removed 5 bases from V and 4 bases from J; junction bases left unmatched: 4. The CDR3 consists of 14 residues. CDR3 amino acids: CASRTSGEYNEQFF. The CDR3 nucleotides are TGCGCCAGCAGGACTAGCGGAGAGTACAATGAGCAGTTCTTC.

This clone was seen a handful of times. The chain couples TRBV27 to TRBJ2-3, with 7 bases matching TRBD1. The CDR3 covers 17 residues. V was pared by 4 bases and J by 3 bases, with 13 bases of the junction left unmatched. Germline CDR1 is MNHEY and CDR2 is SMNVEV (reference sequence). The CDR3 region has the DNA TGTGCCAGCAGTTCGCGACAGGGCCGTGTAAGAACAGATACGCAGTATTTT. Its protein is CASSSRQGRVRTDTQYF.

The rearrangement joins TRBV3-1 (or the pseudogene TRBV3-2) to TRBJ2-1, with TRBD1 identical over 7 bases. With 4 bases clipped from V and 5 bases from J, the junction kept 11 bases outside the gene matches. The CDR3 is 16 amino acids. Germline CDR1 reads LGHDT; CDR2 reads YNNKEL (reference sequence). CDR3 residues: CASSPRQGTLDNEQFF. The CDR3 DNA is TGTGCCAGCAGCCCTCGACAGGGAACGCTTGACAATGAGCAGTTCTTC.

The genes are TRBV20-1 and TRBJ1-1; the match to TRBD1 covers 8 bases. Germline-derived CDR1 and CDR2 are DFQATT and SNEGSKA (reference sequence). J was trimmed by 6 bases and V by 5 bases; bases with no gene match: 2. The CDR3 contains 11 residues. The CDR3 region has the DNA TGCAGTGCTGGACAGGGTGCTGAAGCTTTCTTT. It translates to CSAGQGAEAFF.

V and J are TRBV7-8 and TRBJ2-1, with no clear D. Trimming pared 0 bases from V and 8 bases from J, leaving 20 bases between. The CDR3 loop spans 17 amino acids. The germline V gene has CDR1 SGHVS and CDR2 FQNEAQ. CDR3 region: CASSLAGLRTKRDEQFF. The CDR3 DNA reads as TGTGCCAGCAGCTTAGCGGGGTTGAGGACCAAACGGGATGAGCAGTTCTTC.

The chain is built from TRBV7-7 and TRBJ2-1; tentative D call: TRBD1 (6 bases). V was shortened by 4 bases and J by 8 bases, with 12 bases between the two germline ends. This CDR3 has 13 residues. CDR1 is SSHAT, CDR2 FNYEAQ, per germline (reference sequence). This CDR3 reads CASSSFPGDEQFF. The CDR3 region has the DNA TGTGCCAGCAGCTCGTTTCCAGGGGATGAGCAGTTCTTC.

This chain uses TRBV6-1 with TRBJ2-2; 10 nucleotides line up with TRBD1. With 4 bases clipped from V and 3 bases from J, the junction kept 8 bases outside the gene matches. Per germline, CDR1 MNHNS and CDR2 SASEGT. The CDR3 is 17 amino acids. The CDR3 here is CASSVGDRGLHTGELFF. The CDR3 region has the DNA TGTGCCAGCAGTGTTGGAGACAGGGGGCTCCACACCGGGGAGCTGTTTTTT.

The rearrangement uses TRBV7-7 and TRBJ2-7; 9 bases fit TRBD1. The CDR3 loop spans 15 amino acids. CDR1 is SSHAT, CDR2 FNYEAQ, per germline (reference sequence). Germline trimming cut 5 bases from V and 4 bases from J; bases unmatched to any gene: 9. CDR3 nucleotide sequence: TGTGCCAGCAGCGCCGGGACAGGGAGGAGGTACGAGCAGTACTTC. Protein sequence: CASSAGTGRRYEQYF.

V usage is TRBV5-6 and J usage is TRBJ2-3; D ambiguous. The V and J ends lost 1 base and 6 bases respectively, with 9 bases between them. The length of the CDR3 is 13 residues. Germline values: CDR1 SGHDT, CDR2 YYEEEE. The CDR3 loop reads CASSLPVSDTQYF. DNA of the CDR3: TGTGCCAGCAGCTTGCCAGTTAGCGATACGCAGTATTTT.

The V call is TRBV27, the J call TRBJ1-2, with D possibly TRBD1 on 5 matching bases. In germline, CDR1 is MNHEY, CDR2 SMNVEV (reference sequence). The CDR3 runs to 14 residues. The V gene lost 3 bases and the J gene lost 0 bases, with 8 bases spanning the gap. CDR3 bases: TGTGCCAGCAGTTTTCAGGGATCTAACTATGGCTACACCTTC. This codes for CASSFQGSNYGYTF.

This chain connects TRBV7-3 to TRBJ2-1; 9 nucleotides match TRBD2. Germline V gene lookup returns CDR1 SGHTA and CDR2 FQGTGA. The length of the CDR3 is 15 residues. Trimming cost V 6 bases and J 5 bases; bases outside gene matches: 8. In DNA form, the CDR3 reads TGTGCCAGCAGTCCCCTAGCGGGAATCAACAATGAGCAGTTCTTC. This gives the protein CASSPLAGINNEQFF.

In this sample, this clone turned up once. This chain connects TRBV2 to TRBJ2-2; D is possibly TRBD1 or TRBD2 (5 bases each). CDR3 length: 13 amino acids. Trimming took 6 bases from V and 5 from J, leaving 10 bases between them. CDR1 is SNHLY, CDR2 FYNNEI, per germline. The CDR3 protein is CASRRGLTGELFF. In nucleotides, the CDR3 is TGTGCCAGCAGGAGGGGTTTGACCGGGGAGCTGTTTTTT.

The rearrangement uses TRBV6-6 and TRBJ2-1; D gene unclear. CDR3 length: 13 amino acids. The V end was cut by 8 bases, the J end by 5 bases, with 13 bases between. Germline V gives CDR1 MNHNY, CDR2 SVGAGI (reference sequence). CDR3 in amino acids: CASHHYENNEQFF. The DNA of the CDR3 is TGTGCCAGCCATCATTACGAAAACAATGAGCAGTTCTTC.

V is TRBV6-2 or TRBV6-3 and J is TRBJ2-2; the D gene could be TRBD1 or TRBD2 (5 bases each). The germline V gene encodes CDR1 MNHEY and CDR2 SVGEGT. The germline V and J ends were trimmed by 2 bases and 4 bases, with 14 bases remaining between them. The CDR3 runs 16 residues. The CDR3 is CASSYGTGRITGELFF. For the CDR3, the DNA is TGTGCCAGCAGTTACGGAACGGGGCGGATCACCGGGGAGCTGTTTTTT.

This chain joins TRBV28 and TRBJ1-1; no clear D. Trimming left V 7 bases short and J 0 bases short, with 15 bases between. Germline V gene sequence: CDR1 MDHEN, CDR2 SYDVKM. The CDR3 is 15 residues long. The CDR3 protein is CASNAVALMNTEAFF. The CDR3 DNA reads as TGTGCCAGCAATGCGGTAGCTCTAATGAACACTGAAGCTTTCTTT.

The rearrangement links TRBV27 to TRBJ2-1, with 8 bases that match TRBD1. This CDR3 has 16 amino acids. Germline V gene data show CDR1 as MNHEY and CDR2 as SMNVEV (reference sequence). Trimming took 8 bases from V and 6 from J; bases not matched to a gene: 15. CDR3 loop: CASYAFTGGSSNEQFF. CDR3 nucleotides: TGTGCCAGCTACGCTTTTACAGGGGGGTCAAGCAATGAGCAGTTCTTC.

For the CDR3, the DNA is TGTGCCAGCAGCCTTACTAGCGGGACAACCTACGAGCAGTACTTC. Translating gives CASSLTSGTTYEQYF. The J gene is TRBJ2-7, the V gene TRBV14; 10 bases agree with TRBD2. Germline CDR1 reads SGHDN; CDR2 reads FVKESK. The V segment lost 4 bases and the J segment 2 bases; nucleotides outside the gene matches: 5. The CDR3 spans 15 residues. Full variable domain (remainder filled in from reference TRBV14 and TRBJ2-7): EAGVTQFPSHSVIEKGQTVTLRCDPISGHDNLYWYRRVMGKEIKFLLHFVKESKQDESGMPNNRFLAERTGGTYSTLKVQPAELEDSGVYFCASSLTSGTTYEQYFGPGTRLTVT.

A single count supports this clone. V is TRBV29-1 and J is TRBJ2-1; TRBD1 might be the D (5 bases). Deletions cut 8 bases from V and 4 bases from J, with 21 bases between. This CDR3 contains 15 residues. The germline CDR1 and CDR2 sequences are SQVTM and ANQGSEA. This CDR3 is CSHHGSMGPYNEQFF. In DNA, the CDR3 is TGCAGCCACCACGGATCGATGGGGCCTTACAATGAGCAGTTCTTC.

CDR3 amino acids: CASRPSGGYGYTF. DNA for the CDR3: TGTGCCAGCAGGCCTTCGGGGGGCTATGGCTACACCTTC. The rearrangement links TRBV6-5 to TRBJ1-2, with D possibly TRBD1 on 5 matching bases. The germline V gene encodes CDR1 MNHEY and CDR2 SVGAGI. This CDR3 has 13 amino acids. Trimming took off 6 bases at V and 4 bases at J, with 12 bases between the two ends.

The chain combines TRBV5-4 with TRBJ2-2, with 8 bases that match TRBD2. The J segment lost 1 base and the V segment lost 4 bases, leaving 9 bases of the junction unmatched. The CDR3 totals 17 residues. CDR1 is SGHNT, CDR2 YYREEE, per germline (reference sequence). CDR3 DNA sequence: TGTGCCAGCAGCCCTCCTCCTAGCGGGCTGAACACCGGGGAGCTGTTTTTT. Its protein is CASSPPPSGLNTGELFF.

CDR3 nucleotides: TGCGCCAGCAGAAACCTGCACAGCGATCCCTACAATGAGCAGTTCTTC. It translates to CASRNLHSDPYNEQFF. The rearrangement joins TRBV10-1 to TRBJ2-1; unclear D gene. The CDR3 contains 16 residues. V lost 6 bases to trimming and J lost 2 bases, with 17 bases between them. The germline V gene encodes CDR1 WNHNN and CDR2 SYGVQD (reference sequence).

This clone was counted a few times. This rearrangement joins TRBV28 to TRBJ2-1, with 14 bases identical to TRBD2. Trimming removed 7 bases from V and 1 base from J; junction bases left unmatched: 12. Germline V CDR1 and CDR2: MDHEN, SYDVKM. The CDR3 runs 19 residues. CDR3 in DNA: TGTGCCAGCATCGAAAGGGGGACTAGCGGGAGTCGGTCCTACAATGAGCAGTTCTTC. It translates to CASIERGTSGSRSYNEQFF.

The rearrangement links TRBV7-2 to TRBJ2-1, with D perhaps TRBD2 (5 bases). The CDR3 consists of 16 residues. V was pared by 1 base and J by 0 bases, with 10 bases between. Germline V lookup: CDR1 SGHTA, CDR2 FQGNSA. The CDR3 DNA reads as TGTGCCAGCAGCTTAGTCCTACTAGGCTCCTACAATGAGCAGTTCTTC. Protein sequence: CASSLVLLGSYNEQFF.

This clone was seen once. The rearrangement joins TRBV5-1 to TRBJ1-5; D uncertain. Per germline, CDR1 SGHRS and CDR2 YFSETQ. V was shortened by 0 bases and J by 7 bases, with 8 bases between the two germline ends. This CDR3 region has 13 residues. CDR3 in amino acids: CASSLALGQPQHF. The CDR3 DNA follows: TGCGCCAGCAGCTTGGCCTTGGGGCAGCCCCAGCATTTT.